This T cell receptor beta chain was profiled in a study of human T cells and chemical hapten exposure. Sample time point: patch test 1, 2 weeks after DPC sensitization. The treatment is: therapeutic diphenylcyclopropenone sensitization with weekly scalp DPC. In germline, CDR1 is MNHNS, CDR2 SASEGT. V shed 3 bases and J 3 bases; nucleotides not matched to a gene: 8. The CDR3 loop spans 16 amino acids. TCRdb re-called the RACE reads with MiXCR, one entry per CDR3 protein. The sample comprises roughly 360,000 distinct CDR3 sequences, more than 4.5% of which are singletons, and about 2.2% rests with the top ten.

This sequence originates from a woman aged 45-65 years with alopecia areata. Some clones in this sample may be carry-over from other donors' samples. The chain couples TRBV6-1 to TRBJ2-1; 7 bases agree with TRBD2. Sequenced material: whole blood, taken in connection with sensitization to the hapten diphenylcyclopropenone (DPC). CDR3 loop: CASSEWLAAVYNEQFF. CDR3 in DNA: TGTGCCAGCAGTGAGTGGCTAGCGGCTGTCTACAATGAGCAGTTCTTC.